Listed below are T cell receptor beta chains from one sample, sequenced in a study of blood T cells in healthy people across ages. TCRdb reanalysed the 5' RACE reads using MiXCR and keeps one entry per CDR3 protein. The data show hundreds of thousands of distinct CDR3 sequences, about three fifths seen once. The sequenced sample consisted of blood. Receptors were obtained from a man aged 25 to 45 in good health. Each CDR3 is given with its conserved first and last residue. D genes are given only for firm matches. Expanded clones get a size class; other rows say once, few or many, or leave the size out.

size	D	V	J	DNA	CDR3
NA	NA	TRBV20-1	TRBJ1-6	TGCAGTGCGTTGGGCTGGCCAGGGGAGAGCTCCTATAATTCACCCCTCCACTTT	CSALGWPGESSYNSPLHF
NA	NA	TRBV20-1	TRBJ2-7	TGCAGTGCTAGACAGGAAAGCCATGAGCAGTACTTC	CSARQESHEQYF
few	NA	TRBV7-8	TRBJ2-1	TGTGCCAGCAGCTTAAAGGGCCGGCAGGGGTTTATGAATGAGCAGTTCTTC	CASSLKGRQGFMNEQFF
NA	NA	TRBV15	TRBJ2-5	TGTGCCACCAGCCAGGAACAGGGATTGGGGGAGCAGTACTTC	CATSQEQGLGEQYF
NA	NA	TRBV20-1	TRBJ2-3	TGCAGTGCTCTATCGACTAGCACAGATACGCAGTATTTT	CSALSTSTDTQYF
NA	NA	TRBV6-1	TRBJ1-1	TGTGCCAGCACGACAGGAAAATACACTGAAGCTTTCTTT	CASTTGKYTEAFF
NA	TRBD1	TRBV7-2	TRBJ1-2	TGTGCCAGCAGCTTTAGGACAGGAGACTATGGCTACACCTTC	CASSFRTGDYGYTF
NA	TRBD1	TRBV9	TRBJ2-3	TGTGCCAGCAGCAGACCTACCACAGGGGGTTTGGAAGATACGCAGTATTTT	CASSRPTTGGLEDTQYF
once	NA	TRBV5-5	TRBJ1-1	TGTGCCAGCAGCTTCCCGGGAGACACTGAAGCTTTCTTT	CASSFPGDTEAFF
NA	TRBD2	TRBV30	TRBJ2-1	TGTGCCTGGAAGGCGGGGGGGTTCTATGAGCAGTTCTTC	CAWKAGGFYEQFF
NA	NA	TRBV6-5	TRBJ1-1	TGTGCCAGCAGTTACTCGATAGGGGGGGTAGCTGAAGCTTTCTTT	CASSYSIGGVAEAFF
NA	NA	TRBV29-1	TRBJ2-3	TGCAGCGTTAGGGGGGAGTTTCGCACAGATACGCGGTATTTT	CSVRGEFRTDTRYF
few	NA	TRBV29-1	TRBJ2-1	TGCAGCGTTGAGGAAGGGATCTACAATGAGCAGTTCTTC	CSVEEGIYNEQFF
NA	TRBD2	TRBV28	TRBJ2-3	TGTGCCAGCAGGCCAGCGGGACCGGCAGATACGCAGTATTTT	CASRPAGPADTQYF
few	TRBD1	TRBV20-1	TRBJ1-6	TGCAGTGCTCGAAGCAGGGGGAGACCACCCCTCCACTTT	CSARSRGRPPLHF
NA	NA	TRBV7-8	TRBJ2-3	TGTGCCAGCAGCCCATTTATCCGCGGCCCAGATACGCAGTATTTT	CASSPFIRGPDTQYF
NA	NA	TRBV4-3	TRBJ1-6	TGCGCCAGCAGCCAAGACGGCCGGGCCTCCTATAATTCACCCCTCCACTTT	CASSQDGRASYNSPLHF
NA	TRBD2	TRBV29-1	TRBJ2-5	TGCAGCGCCAAGCGGGGCGCGGAGACCCAGTACTTC	CSAKRGAETQYF
NA	NA	TRBV20-1	TRBJ2-3	TGCAGTGCGCCGGACCTAAGTATGGATACGCAGTATTTT	CSAPDLSMDTQYF
few	NA	TRBV2	TRBJ2-1	TGTGCCAGCATCCGGGCCCCTGGGGACAATGAGCAGTTCTTC	CASIRAPGDNEQFF
NA	NA	TRBV10-1	TRBJ1-2	TGCGCCAGCACTGGAGAGGGGAGCTACACCTTC	CASTGEGSYTF
NA	NA	TRBV12-3/TRBV12-4	TRBJ2-3	TGTGCCAGCAGTTCTAGGGAGGGCACAGATACGCAGTATTTT	CASSSREGTDTQYF
NA	NA	TRBV7-2	TRBJ1-2	TGTGCCAGCAGCTTAGAGTGGACAAACTATGGCTACACCTTC	CASSLEWTNYGYTF
once	NA	TRBV7-2	TRBJ1-2	TGTGCCAGCAGGCGCCAACTGGGGGAAGCAGCTAACTATGGCTACACCTTC	CASRRQLGEAANYGYTF
NA	TRBD2	TRBV7-2	TRBJ2-5	TGTGCCAGCAGCTTAGGGGCTAGCGGTTTAGAGACCCAGTACTTC	CASSLGASGLETQYF
NA	NA	TRBV2	TRBJ2-5	TGTGCCAGCGACGAGGGAGCCGGCAAGCAGTACTTC	CASDEGAGKQYF
few	TRBD1	TRBV20-1	TRBJ2-3	TGCAGTGCCGGGACAGATGGGACAGATACGCAGTATTTT	CSAGTDGTDTQYF